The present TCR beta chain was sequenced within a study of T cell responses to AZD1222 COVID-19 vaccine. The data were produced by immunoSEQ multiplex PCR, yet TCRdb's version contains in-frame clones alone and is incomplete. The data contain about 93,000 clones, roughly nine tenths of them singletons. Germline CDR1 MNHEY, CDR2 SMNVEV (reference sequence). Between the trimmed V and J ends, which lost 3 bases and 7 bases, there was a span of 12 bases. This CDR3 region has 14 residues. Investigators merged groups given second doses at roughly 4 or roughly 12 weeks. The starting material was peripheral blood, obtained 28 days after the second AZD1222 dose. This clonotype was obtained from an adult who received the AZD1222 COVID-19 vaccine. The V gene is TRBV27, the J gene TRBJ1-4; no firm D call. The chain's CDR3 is CASSLKGSGEKLFF. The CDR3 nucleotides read TGTGCCAGCAGTTTGAAGGGCTCCGGTGAAAAACTGTTTTTT.